The next 11 T cell receptor beta chains were all read from a single sample in a study of T-cell reconstitution after alpha-beta-depleted transplantation in children (TCRdb year 2016). The sample's treatment or condition label, decoded: allogeneic hematopoietic cell transplantation with graft depleted of TCRalphabeta T cells and CD19 B cells. Libraries were prepared through PCR. This sample was sequenced with an Illumina HiSeq 2500. Molecular barcoding was employed in the preparation of TCR libraries, with unique molecular identifiers being used to normalize TCRbeta repertoire quantification. The public reads were reprocessed in TCRdb via fastp at Q25 and MiXCR, keeping in-frame beta chains. CDR3 protein sequences are deduplicated, and each keeps its most common genes and DNA. The sample table contains roughly 490,000 distinct CDR3 sequences; only one count was recorded for over 10% of them. The ten largest clones capture roughly 15% of the sample.

Source: PBMCs, mostly from graft donor cells, taken 180 days after TCRalphabeta/CD19-depleted stem cell transplant. Every receptor here comes from a female patient aged 2-9 years who had a stem cell transplant for aplastic anemia, so the T cells may come from the graft donor.

The table lists this clonotype with many counts. The chain uses TRBV7-9 and TRBJ2-7, with D possibly matching TRBD2 (6 bases). CDR1 is SEHNR and CDR2 is FQNEAQ in the germline V gene (reference sequence). The CDR3 length is 15 residues. V dropped 4 bases and J dropped 0 bases, with 13 bases sitting between them. CDR3 sequence: CASSSPGRSSYEQYF. The CDR3 coding sequence is TGTGCCAGCAGCTCCCCGGGGAGGTCCTCCTACGAGCAGTACTTC.

V is TRBV21-1 and J is TRBJ2-1; the table names TRBD2, a call not compared with the DNA. TRBV21-1 represents a pseudogene. The CDR3 has 17 residues. The chain's CDR3 is CASSKAQGLRIYNEQFF. In DNA form, the CDR3 reads TGTGCCAGCAGCAAAGCCCAGGGACTACGAATCTACAATGAGCAGTTCTTC.

This clonotype was seen ten or more times. V usage is TRBV10-3 and J usage is TRBJ1-6, with D uncertain. CDR1 is ENHRY, CDR2 SYGVKD, per germline. The CDR3 is 13 residues long. V lost 3 bases and J 7 bases, leaving 7 bases between the germline ends. The CDR3 region has the DNA TGTGCCATCAGTGAAAACGCGAATTCACCCCTCCACTTT. It codes for CAISENANSPLHF.

This clonotype has a count of ten or more. The genes are TRBV7-2 and TRBJ1-3; D is unresolved. Germline V gene lookup returns CDR1 SGHTA and CDR2 FQGNSA. The CDR3 totals 13 residues. V was pared by 2 bases and J by 6 bases, with 8 bases between. CDR3 nucleotide sequence: TGTGCCAGCAGCTTACCTATTCTAAACACCATATATTTT. Protein product: CASSLPILNTIYF.

This clonotype was detected a few times. V is TRBV9 and J is TRBJ2-1; TRBD2 is a possible D gene (6 bases). Germline CDR1 SGDLS, CDR2 YYNGEE. V lost 3 bases, J lost 0 bases, and 13 bases lay in between. The CDR3 totals 16 residues. The CDR3 loop reads CASSGAEGRSYNEQFF. The CDR3 DNA sequence: TGTGCCAGCAGCGGGGCGGAGGGCCGCTCCTACAATGAGCAGTTCTTC.

This clonotype was detected ten times or more. The chain has TRBV15 and TRBJ2-1; unclear D gene. V lost 0 bases and J lost 2, with 8 bases in between. The CDR3 has 15 amino acids. Germline CDR1 and CDR2: LNHNV and YYDKDF (reference sequence). The CDR3 DNA sequence: TGTGCCACCAGCAGAGATCTTGGGCCCTACAATGAGCAGTTCTTC. It encodes CATSRDLGPYNEQFF.

This clonotype was detected a few times. This chain connects TRBV11-3 to TRBJ2-3, with no clear D. The CDR3 is 13 amino acids. Germline V gene sequence: CDR1 SGHNT, CDR2 YENEEA. Trimming cost V 5 bases and J 7 bases, with 13 bases left between them. The CDR3 loop is CASSSRSDYTQYF. The CDR3 DNA reads as TGTGCCAGCAGCAGCCGCTCCGACTATACGCAGTATTTT.

The chain links TRBV6-2 or TRBV6-3 to TRBJ2-7; D possibly corresponds to TRBD2 (6 bases). The CDR3 extends over 13 amino acids. Germline V gene data show CDR1 as MNHEY and CDR2 as SVGEGT. Between the trimmed V and J ends, which lost 6 bases and 3 bases, there was a span of 12 bases. CDR3 DNA: TGTGCCAGCAGCGGGGCGGGATACTACGAGCAGTACGTC. It specifies CASSGAGYYEQYV.

The rearrangement links TRBV15 to TRBJ2-5; no clear D gene. V shed 1 base and J shed 5 bases, with 14 bases lying between them. The V gene's germline CDR1 is LNHNV and CDR2 YYDKDF (reference sequence). The CDR3 spans 15 residues. The CDR3 sequence is CATSRAVSSGETQYF. The DNA for the CDR3 is TGTGCCACCAGCAGAGCCGTTTCTTCCGGCGAGACCCAGTACTTC.

At least ten counts were recorded for this clonotype. A read error may account for a junction end that differs from germline. The chain couples TRBV5-1 to TRBJ1-2, with unresolved D. Per germline, CDR1 SGHRS and CDR2 YFSETQ. The CDR3 totals 13 residues. CDR3 sequence: CASSLAGNYGYTF. CDR3 coding DNA: TGTGCCAGCAGCTTGGCCGGGAACTATGGCTACACCTTC.

The rearrangement uses TRBV4-2 and TRBJ2-1; 9 bases are a match to TRBD2. Germline V gene lookup returns CDR1 LGHNA and CDR2 YNFKEQ. The CDR3 is made up of 15 amino acids. V was pared by 3 bases and J by 7 bases, with 7 bases of the junction left unmatched. The CDR3 bases are TGTGCCAGCAGCCAGGTTAGCGGGGGTACGAATGAGCAGTTCTTC. Encoded protein: CASSQVSGGTNEQFF.